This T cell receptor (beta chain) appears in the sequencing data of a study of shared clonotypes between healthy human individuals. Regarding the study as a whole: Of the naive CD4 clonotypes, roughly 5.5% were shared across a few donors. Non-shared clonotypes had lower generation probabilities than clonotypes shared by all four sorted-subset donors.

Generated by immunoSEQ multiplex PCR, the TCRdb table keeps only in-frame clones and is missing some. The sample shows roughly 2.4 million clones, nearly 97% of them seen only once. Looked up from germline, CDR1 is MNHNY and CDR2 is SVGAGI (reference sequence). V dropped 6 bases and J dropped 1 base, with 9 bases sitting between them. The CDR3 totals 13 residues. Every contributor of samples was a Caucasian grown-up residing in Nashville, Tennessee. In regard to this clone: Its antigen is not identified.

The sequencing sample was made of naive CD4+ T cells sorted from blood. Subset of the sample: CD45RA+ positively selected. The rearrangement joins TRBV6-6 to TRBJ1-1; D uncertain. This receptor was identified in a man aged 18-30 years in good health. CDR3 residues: CASRRAENTEAFF. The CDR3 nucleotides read TGTGCCAGCAGACGCGCAGAGAACACTGAAGCTTTCTTT.